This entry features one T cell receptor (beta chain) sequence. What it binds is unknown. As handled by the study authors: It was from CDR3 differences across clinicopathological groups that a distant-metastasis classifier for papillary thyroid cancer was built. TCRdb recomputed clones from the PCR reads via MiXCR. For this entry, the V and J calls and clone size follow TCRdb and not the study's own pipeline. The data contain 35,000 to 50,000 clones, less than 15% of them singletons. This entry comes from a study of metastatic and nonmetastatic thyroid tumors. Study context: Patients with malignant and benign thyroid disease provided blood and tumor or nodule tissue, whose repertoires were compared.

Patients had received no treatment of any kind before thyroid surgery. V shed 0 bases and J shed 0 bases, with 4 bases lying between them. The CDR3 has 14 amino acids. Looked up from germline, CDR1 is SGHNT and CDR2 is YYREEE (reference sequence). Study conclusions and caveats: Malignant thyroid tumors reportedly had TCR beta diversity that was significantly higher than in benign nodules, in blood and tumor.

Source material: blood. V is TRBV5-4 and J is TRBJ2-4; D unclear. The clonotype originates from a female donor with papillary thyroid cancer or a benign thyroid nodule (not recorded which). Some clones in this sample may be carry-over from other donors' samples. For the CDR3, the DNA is TGTGCCAGCAGCTTGGGGCTAGCCAAAAACATTCAGTACTTC. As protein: CASSLGLAKNIQYF.